The 27 T cell receptor beta chains presented below share a single source sample, sequenced in a study of shared clonotypes between healthy human individuals. Profiling relied on immunoSEQ multiplex PCR, and the TCRdb table lists in-frame clones only, not all of them. The sample yields roughly 1,600,000 clones, approximately 98.5% seen once. Sequenced material: naive CD4+ T cells sorted from blood. Subset described: CD45RA+ positively selected. The receptor set was obtained from a man between 25 and 39 years old in good health.

The chain recombines TRBV6-1 with TRBJ1-5; TRBD1 matches 8 bases. The trim removed 2 bases at V and 5 bases at J, leaving 5 bases unmatched. The CDR3 sequence is 15 residues long. Germline V lookup: CDR1 MNHNS, CDR2 SASEGT. The CDR3 loop is CASSEIGQGYQPQHF. In nucleotides, the CDR3 is TGTGCCAGCAGTGAAATCGGACAGGGCTATCAGCCCCAGCATTTT.

V gene TRBV19 combines with J gene TRBJ2-3; the match to TRBD2 covers 7 bases. V shed 5 bases and J 2 bases; nucleotides not matched to a gene: 7. Per germline, CDR1 LNHDA and CDR2 SQIVND (reference sequence). The CDR3 loop spans 15 amino acids. CDR3 loop: CASSSASGNTDTQYF. As DNA, the CDR3 is TGTGCCAGTAGTTCTGCGAGCGGGAACACAGATACGCAGTATTTT.

V gene TRBV25-1 combines with J gene TRBJ2-1; D uncertain. CDR3 length: 13 residues. Germline V CDR1 and CDR2: MGHDK, SYGVNS. Trimming removed 6 bases at V and 0 bases at J, with 6 bases between. CDR3: CASSHHSYNEQFF. Written as DNA, the CDR3 is TGTGCCAGCAGCCATCACTCCTACAATGAGCAGTTCTTC. Full variable domain (outside the CDR3, taken from reference TRBV25-1 and TRBJ2-1): EADIYQTPRYLVIGTGKKITLECSQTMGHDKMYWYQQDPGMELHLIHYSYGVNSTEKGDLSSESTVSRIRTEHFPLTLESARPSHTSQYLCASSHHSYNEQFFGPGTRLTVL.

The chain uses TRBV2 and TRBJ2-4; a weak D match, TRBD1 (6 bases). The germline V and J ends were trimmed by 3 bases and 0 bases, with 15 bases remaining between them. Germline V gene sequence: CDR1 SNHLY, CDR2 FYNNEI. This CDR3 has 17 residues. The CDR3 sequence is CASSDLGTGLAKNIQYF. The DNA for the CDR3 is TGTGCCAGCAGTGATCTCGGTACAGGGCTAGCCAAAAACATTCAGTACTTC.

V usage is TRBV16 and J usage is TRBJ2-2; D may be TRBD1 (5 bases). V shed 3 bases and J shed 0 bases, with 8 bases lying between them. Germline CDR1 and CDR2: KGHSY and FQNENV. The CDR3 length is 15 residues. The CDR3 DNA reads TGTGCCAGCAGCCAGGGGCTCGCGAACACCGGGGAGCTGTTTTTT. Translated, it gives CASSQGLANTGELFF. Full variable domain (missing parts from reference TRBV16 and TRBJ2-2): GEEVAQTPKHLVRGEGQKAKLYCAPIKGHSYVFWYQQVLKNEFKFLISFQNENVFDETGMPKERFSAKCLPNSPCSLEIQATKLEDSAVYFCASSQGLANTGELFFGEGSRLTVL.

The chain joins TRBV9 to TRBJ2-5; a weak D match, TRBD1 (6 bases). The CDR3 runs 14 residues. The ends were cut back, 4 bases at V and 5 bases at J, with 15 bases in the middle. Germline CDR1 and CDR2: SGDLS and YYNGEE. In DNA, the CDR3 is TGTGCCAGCAGCACCCCCGGACAGTGGGAGACCCAGTACTTC. Its translation: CASSTPGQWETQYF.

The chain recombines TRBV5-1 with TRBJ1-3; the match to TRBD1 covers 9 bases. Germline assignment: CDR1 SGHRS and CDR2 YFSETQ. The CDR3 extends over 16 amino acids. Trimming took 1 base from V and 2 from J; bases not matched to a gene: 4. DNA for the CDR3: TGCGCCAGCAGCTTGTCGGGACAGGGAACTGGAAACACCATATATTTT. Translation gives CASSLSGQGTGNTIYF.

The genes are TRBV29-1 and TRBJ1-5; 7 nucleotides match TRBD1. Losses at the gene ends were 6 bases for V and 0 bases for J; bases not matched to a gene: 5. The CDR3 runs to 14 residues. The germline V gene encodes CDR1 SQVTM and CDR2 ANQGSEA. CDR3 sequence: CSVQGDSSNQPQHF. CDR3 bases: TGCAGCGTGCAGGGGGATTCTAGCAATCAGCCCCAGCATTTT.

This clone was seen just once. This chain joins TRBV7-2 and TRBJ2-1; possible D gene TRBD2, 6 bases. The CDR3 spans 18 residues. Germline loops: CDR1 SGHTA, CDR2 FQGNSA. V dropped 1 base and J dropped 8 bases, with 24 bases sitting between them. The CDR3 DNA reads TGTGCCAGCAGCTTAGTCGGGAGTCTGATTCGGAAATCGGATGAGCAGTTCTTC. Its translation is CASSLVGSLIRKSDEQFF.

CDR3 nucleotide sequence: TGTGCCAGCAGCTTTTACAGGGGGACCAACTACGAGCAGTACTTC. This gives the protein CASSFYRGTNYEQYF. This chain links TRBV7-9 with TRBJ2-7, with 8 bases aligning to TRBD1. The CDR3 is 15 amino acids. V lost 3 bases to trimming and J lost 3 bases; unmatched junction nucleotides: 7. Germline V gene data show CDR1 as SEHNR and CDR2 as FQNEAQ (reference sequence).

The chain employs TRBV30 and TRBJ2-7; unclear D gene. CDR1 and CDR2 (germline): GTSNPN, SVGIG (reference sequence). V lost 0 bases to trimming and J lost 6 bases, with 15 bases between them. CDR3 length: 14 amino acids. The CDR3 nucleotides are TGTGCCTGGAGTGTATTGAGTGGTGCGACCGAGCAGTACTTC. It translates to CAWSVLSGATEQYF.

This clone came up once. The chain has TRBV2 and TRBJ2-2; D could derive from TRBD1 or TRBD2 (5 bases each). The CDR3 length is 15 residues. The germline V gene encodes CDR1 SNHLY and CDR2 FYNNEI. The V and J ends lost 11 bases and 1 base respectively, with 17 bases between them. CDR3 bases: TGTGCCGGGACGAAACGGGGCCTGAACACCGGGGAGCTGTTTTTT. Translated: CAGTKRGLNTGELFF.

The chain uses TRBV4-3 and TRBJ2-1; 11 bases map to TRBD2. From germline, CDR1 is LGHNA and CDR2 YSLEER. V gave up 1 base and J gave up 7 bases; unmatched junction bases: 6. The CDR3 totals 16 residues. The CDR3: CASSQVGLAEKNEQFF. The CDR3, as DNA: TGCGCCAGCAGCCAAGTGGGACTAGCGGAAAAAAATGAGCAGTTCTTC.

The chain joins TRBV28 to TRBJ2-1, with D maybe TRBD1 (5 bases). The CDR3 sequence is 14 residues long. V lost 5 bases, J lost 8 bases, and 16 bases lay in between. From germline, CDR1 is MDHEN and CDR2 SYDVKM. The CDR3, as DNA: TGTGCCAGCAGTCCCCAGGGTGGGTATGATGAGCAGTTCTTC. Translated: CASSPQGGYDEQFF.

V usage is TRBV11-2 and J usage is TRBJ2-3; D is ambiguous. The V end was cut by 6 bases, the J end by 3 bases, with 13 bases between. CDR1 is SGHAT, CDR2 FQNNGV, per germline. This CDR3 region has 14 residues. The chain's CDR3 is CASSVLMGTDTQYF. The CDR3 nucleotides are TGTGCCAGCAGTGTTCTAATGGGGACAGATACGCAGTATTTT.

V is TRBV27 and J is TRBJ2-1; D possibly uses TRBD1 or TRBD2 (5 bases each). Germline V gives CDR1 MNHEY, CDR2 SMNVEV (reference sequence). The V end lost 5 bases, the J end lost 9 bases, and 23 bases lay between the germline ends. The CDR3 is 16 residues long. As DNA, the CDR3 is TGTGCCAGCAGTCCTCGCATTTGGGGGTCCTATGGTGAGCAGTTCTTC. Its protein is CASSPRIWGSYGEQFF.

The chain links TRBV23-1 to TRBJ2-7; TRBD2 matches at 11 bases. TRBV23-1 is filed as an ORF, its function uncertain. The CDR3 runs to 20 residues. V dropped 0 bases and J dropped 5; count of bases not matched to a gene: 18. The CDR3 DNA reads as TGCGCCAGCAGTCAATCGACACGGGCAGAACTAGCGGGAGTTAGAGACGAGCAGTACTTC. Its translation is CASSQSTRAELAGVRDEQYF.

The genes are TRBV15 and TRBJ1-1, with 7 bases aligning to TRBD1. Germline V gene sequence: CDR1 LNHNV, CDR2 YYDKDF (reference sequence). With 0 bases clipped from V and 7 bases from J, the junction kept 5 bases outside the gene matches. The CDR3 length is 14 residues. The CDR3 bases are TGTGCCACCAGCAGAGATCGCCGGGACAGTGAAGCTTTCTTT. It yields the protein CATSRDRRDSEAFF.

J is TRBJ2-2 and V is TRBV10-3; TRBD2 matches at 12 bases. CDR1 and CDR2 from the germline V gene are ENHRY and SYGVKD. The CDR3 sequence is 18 residues long. V shed 2 bases and J 4 bases; nucleotides not matched to a gene: 8. CDR3 residues: CAISEGLAGRVLTGELFF. CDR3 bases: TGTGCCATCAGTGAGGGACTAGCGGGACGAGTGCTCACCGGGGAGCTGTTTTTT.

CDR3 sequence reads: CASSSQTSGRMDEQFF. In DNA, the CDR3 is TGTGCCAGCAGCTCCCAGACTAGCGGGCGCATGGATGAGCAGTTCTTC. V gene TRBV7-9 combines with J gene TRBJ2-1; 10 bases fit TRBD2. CDR1 and CDR2 (germline): SEHNR, FQNEAQ (reference sequence). V was pared by 4 bases and J by 8 bases, with 11 bases of the junction left unmatched. The CDR3 is 16 amino acids.

The J gene is TRBJ1-2, the V gene TRBV27; a possible D gene is TRBD1 (6 bases). The CDR3 has 13 residues. The V end was cut by 2 bases, the J end by 4 bases, with 8 bases between. CDR1 is MNHEY and CDR2 is SMNVEV in the germline V gene (reference sequence). This CDR3 reads CASSLTGTYGYTF. The CDR3 coding sequence is TGTGCCAGCAGTTTAACAGGGACCTATGGCTACACCTTC.

Of note for this clone: The same CDR3 is also encoded by other DNA sequences in this sample. The gene calls are TRBV7-2 and TRBJ2-7; D remains unclear. Germline values: CDR1 SGHTA, CDR2 FQGNSA. The ends were cut back, 5 bases at V and 3 bases at J, with 5 bases in the middle. This CDR3 is built from 11 residues. In DNA, the CDR3 is TGTGCCAGCAGCGCCCTCTACGAGCAGTACTTC. Translating it yields CASSALYEQYF.

The chain carries TRBV30 and TRBJ2-5, with no clear D. The V gene lost 2 bases and the J gene lost 3 bases, with 4 bases spanning the gap. This CDR3 is built from 11 residues. Germline V gene lookup returns CDR1 GTSNPN and CDR2 SVGIG (reference sequence). CDR3 DNA: TGTGCCTGGAGTATCAAAGAGACCCAGTACTTC. This encodes CAWSIKETQYF.

V usage is TRBV7-2 and J usage is TRBJ1-2, with TRBD1 identical over 8 bases. This CDR3 is built from 14 residues. V was clipped by 2 bases and J by 2 bases; unmatched bases: 1. CDR1 and CDR2 from the germline V gene are SGHTA and FQGNSA. Written as DNA, the CDR3 is TGTGCCAGCAGCTTACCAGGGGGCAACTATGGCTACACCTTC. As protein: CASSLPGGNYGYTF.

The chain carries TRBV10-3 and TRBJ2-5; perhaps TRBD1 as D (5 bases). This CDR3 is 14 amino acids long. V was clipped by 2 bases and J by 3 bases, with 10 bases between them. Looked up from germline, CDR1 is ENHRY and CDR2 is SYGVKD. Here the CDR3 reads CAISEDSIKETQYF. Here the CDR3 DNA reads TGTGCCATCAGTGAGGACAGTATTAAAGAGACCCAGTACTTC.

This rearrangement joins TRBV11-2 to TRBJ2-3; 10 bases fit TRBD2. The CDR3 length is 18 residues. Trimming took 3 bases from V and 3 from J; bases not matched to a gene: 12. Germline values: CDR1 SGHAT, CDR2 FQNNGV. The CDR3 is CASSFQPLAGVRTDTQYF. Written as DNA, the CDR3 is TGTGCCAGCAGCTTTCAGCCCCTAGCGGGAGTGAGAACAGATACGCAGTATTTT.

The genes are TRBV7-8 and TRBJ2-1; 14 bases are a match to TRBD2. Germline CDR1 reads SGHVS; CDR2 reads FQNEAQ. The ends lost 2 bases at V and 3 bases at J; junction bases unmatched: 12. CDR3 size: 20 residues. The DNA of the CDR3 is TGTGCCAGCAGCTTAATAGGGTCGGGGACTAGCGGGAGCCGCTACAATGAGCAGTTCTTC. This encodes CASSLIGSGTSGSRYNEQFF.